This T cell receptor (beta chain) appears in the sequencing data of a study of blood T cells in healthy people across ages. Study-level results: As age increased, TCR beta diversity per million T cells fell in a roughly linear fashion.

This clonotype was seen a handful of times. Its antigen is currently unknown. A second PCR of about 7 to 12 cycles used a sample-barcoded 5' primer and a J-beta primer mix. TCRdb re-derived calls from the 5' RACE reads in MiXCR, one entry per CDR3 protein. The data show about 1.8 million distinct CDR3 sequences, around half seen once. The sample providers were healthy Caucasian people from Russia, aged about 6 to 95. There were at least 5.5 micrograms of total RNA extracted from every sample. Material: blood. This clonotype originated in a woman in her forties in good health.

The CDR3 protein is CASRDFSRTDTQYF. CDR3 nucleotides: TGTGCCAGCAGGGACTTCTCCCGCACAGATACGCAGTATTTT. This chain joins TRBV2 and TRBJ2-3, with D perhaps TRBD2 (5 bases). CDR1 and CDR2 (germline): SNHLY, FYNNEI. This CDR3 is built from 14 residues. V lost 6 bases, J lost 1 base, and 11 bases lay in between.